These 32 T cell receptor beta chains share one sample of origin, sequenced in a study of blood T cell repertoires in COVID-19. The protocol was immunoSEQ multiplex PCR, while the TCRdb copy is restricted to in-frame clones and leaves out a portion. Of under 300,000 clones in the sample, about 89% are singletons; the top ten hold under 9.5%. Material: PBMCs or T cells enriched from blood (not recorded which). The origin of the receptors is a man aged 35 to 55 who had recovered from COVID-19.

The gene calls are TRBV3-1 (or the pseudogene TRBV3-2) and TRBJ1-1; 12 bases align to TRBD1. The CDR3 sequence is 16 residues long. V trimming: 1 base; J trimming: 8 bases; junction bases outside the gene matches: 8. The V gene's germline CDR1 is LGHDT and CDR2 YNNKEL (reference sequence). The CDR3 DNA sequence: TGTGCCAGCAGCCAAGCCAGGGACAGGGGGCCCATCGAAGCTTTCTTT. Protein: CASSQARDRGPIEAFF.

CDR3 sequence: CASSVGFGTVQETQYF. Written as DNA, the CDR3 is TGTGCCAGCAGCGTAGGTTTTGGGACAGTCCAAGAGACCCAGTACTTC. The gene calls are TRBV9 and TRBJ2-5, with 7 positions matching TRBD1. V trimming: 0 bases; J trimming: 1 base; junction bases outside the gene matches: 6. The CDR3 extends over 16 amino acids. Germline V gene sequence: CDR1 SGDLS, CDR2 YYNGEE. Variable domain in full (rest from reference TRBV9 and TRBJ2-5): DSGVTQTPKHLITATGQRVTLRCSPRSGDLSVYWYQQSLDQGLQFLIQYYNGEERAKGNILERFSAQQFPDLHSELNLSSLELGDSALYFCASSVGFGTVQETQYFGPGTRLLVL.

The chain recombines TRBV7-2 with TRBJ2-3, with 8 bases aligning to TRBD2. Losses at the gene ends were 1 base for V and 5 bases for J; bases not matched to a gene: 5. The length of the CDR3 is 15 residues. Looked up from germline, CDR1 is SGHTA and CDR2 is FQGNSA. The CDR3 protein is CASSLVAGGLDTQYF. The CDR3 DNA reads as TGTGCCAGCAGCTTAGTGGCGGGAGGTCTAGATACGCAGTATTTT.

The V gene is TRBV27, the J gene TRBJ2-7, with a possible D match to TRBD2 (5 bases). Germline lookup yields CDR1 MNHEY and CDR2 SMNVEV (reference sequence). V lost 6 bases to trimming and J lost 2 bases, with 11 bases between them. The length of the CDR3 is 13 residues. The CDR3 reads CASSNRGPYEQYF. CDR3 DNA: TGTGCCAGCAGCAATAGAGGGCCCTACGAGCAGTACTTC.

The rearrangement joins TRBV5-1 to TRBJ2-1; TRBD2 matches at 8 bases. Germline CDR1 and CDR2: SGHRS and YFSETQ. This CDR3 has 15 residues. Trimming took 1 base from V and 4 from J; bases not matched to a gene: 4. CDR3 sequence reads: CASSLSTSGYNEQFF. For the CDR3, the DNA is TGCGCCAGCAGCTTGAGTACTAGCGGATACAATGAGCAGTTCTTC.

The V and J genes are TRBV27 and TRBJ1-5; 9 bases are a match to TRBD1. With V trimmed by 3 bases and J by 5 bases, 11 bases remained unmatched. The CDR3 is 17 residues long. The germline CDR1 and CDR2 sequences are MNHEY and SMNVEV (reference sequence). Written as DNA, the CDR3 is TGTGCCAGCAGTTTTGCACAGGGGGCGAGTCTACATCAGCCCCAGCATTTT. It encodes CASSFAQGASLHQPQHF.

J is TRBJ2-1 and V is TRBV7-3; 13 nucleotides match TRBD2. Germline V lookup: CDR1 SGHTA, CDR2 FQGTGA. V lost 5 bases to trimming and J lost 7 bases; unmatched junction nucleotides: 20. The CDR3 spans 20 residues. The DNA for the CDR3 is TGTGCCAGCAGCAAAGGACTAGCGGGAGTCCTTGGGTACGCGGGGAATGAGCAGTTCTTC. Translated, it gives CASSKGLAGVLGYAGNEQFF.

This chain joins TRBV11-2 and TRBJ2-7; D gene unclear. There are 16 residues in the CDR3. CDR1 and CDR2 from the germline V gene are SGHAT and FQNNGV. The V end was cut by 3 bases, the J end by 4 bases, with 19 bases between. The CDR3 sequence: CASSFPLAFGPYEQYF. CDR3 coding DNA: TGTGCCAGCAGCTTTCCCCTCGCCTTTGGCCCTTACGAGCAGTACTTC.

This chain joins TRBV9 and TRBJ2-2; no clear D. CDR1 and CDR2 from the germline V gene are SGDLS and YYNGEE. V dropped 6 bases and J dropped 5 bases, with 29 bases sitting between them. This CDR3 has 19 residues. The CDR3 DNA follows: TGTGCCAGCAAGGTGTCGGTTTTTAGACTCCGAGAAACAACCGGGGAGCTGTTTTTT. This translates into CASKVSVFRLRETTGELFF.

The DNA of the CDR3 is TGTGCCAGTAGTATGGGACAGCCCAAAGGCCAGCAGTTCTTC. Protein: CASSMGQPKGQQFF. The rearrangement uses TRBV19 and TRBJ2-1, with 7 bases fitting TRBD1. This CDR3 has 14 amino acids. Germline-derived CDR1 and CDR2 are LNHDA and SQIVND (reference sequence). Trimming cost V 3 bases and J 11 bases; bases outside gene matches: 10.

The V and J genes are TRBV10-3 and TRBJ2-3; 12 bases map to TRBD1. V trimming: 10 bases; J trimming: 2 bases; junction bases outside the gene matches: 7. The CDR3 totals 15 residues. CDR1 is ENHRY and CDR2 is SYGVKD in the germline V gene. The CDR3 DNA reads as TGTGCCACCTGGGACAGGGGGCGTATCACAGATACGCAGTATTTT. It is translated as CATWDRGRITDTQYF.

This chain joins TRBV6-4 and TRBJ1-2; D not certain. The CDR3 consists of 14 residues. V gave up 6 bases and J gave up 7 bases, with 18 bases separating them. Germline V gives CDR1 MRHNA, CDR2 SNTAGT. The CDR3 loop reads CASSESSEPFGYTF. The CDR3 coding sequence is TGTGCCAGCAGCGAGTCCTCTGAACCGTTTGGCTACACCTTC.

The chain has TRBV7-8 and TRBJ2-2, with TRBD1 matching 8 bases. The CDR3 spans 19 residues. After removal of 5 bases from V and 4 bases from J, the junction contained 18 bases not matched to a gene. CDR1 and CDR2 (germline): SGHVS, FQNEAQ. CDR3 sequence reads: CASSRRPGTGGAGTGELFF. DNA for the CDR3: TGTGCCAGCAGCCGCCGTCCCGGGACAGGCGGAGCAGGCACCGGGGAGCTGTTTTTT.

The genes are TRBV6-5 and TRBJ2-7; D ambiguous. The V gene lost 2 bases and the J gene lost 2 bases, with 10 bases spanning the gap. The CDR3 spans 14 residues. The germline gives CDR1 MNHEY, CDR2 SVGAGI. The CDR3 bases are TGTGCCAGCAGTTACGGTGAGCGAGCCTACGAGCAGTACTTC. Protein sequence: CASSYGERAYEQYF.

The V call is TRBV15, the J call TRBJ1-2, with D possibly being TRBD1 (5 bases). Between the trimmed V and J ends, which lost 0 bases and 6 bases, there was a span of 23 bases. CDR1 and CDR2 (germline): LNHNV, YYDKDF (reference sequence). The length of the CDR3 is 18 residues. The CDR3 nucleotides are TGTGCCACCAGCAGAGATCTCGTAGTTGGGGCAGGGTATCATGGCTACACCTTC. It is translated as CATSRDLVVGAGYHGYTF. Full variable domain (missing parts from reference TRBV15 and TRBJ1-2): DAMVIQNPRYQVTQFGKPVTLSCSQTLNHNVMYWYQQKSSQAPKLLFHYYDKDFNNEADTPDNFQSRRPNTSFCFLDIRSPGLGDTAMYLCATSRDLVVGAGYHGYTFGSGTRLTVV.

J is TRBJ1-1 and V is TRBV11-2; the D gene is possibly TRBD1 (6 bases). V gave up 5 bases and J gave up 5 bases, with 15 bases separating them. Per germline, CDR1 SGHAT and CDR2 FQNNGV. CDR3 length equals 14 residues. CDR3 bases: TGTGCCAGCAGCCCTCAGGGGCGGCGGACTGAAGCTTTCTTT. Translation: CASSPQGRRTEAFF.

This clone occurred once. The chain links TRBV18 to TRBJ1-1, with 10 bases lining up with TRBD1. The germline CDR1 and CDR2 sequences are KGHSH and LQKENI. The CDR3 runs 15 residues. Trimming cost V 2 bases and J 5 bases; bases outside gene matches: 5. The CDR3 bases are TGTGCCAGCTCACCAATGACAGGGGGCGGGACTGAAGCTTTCTTT. Translation gives CASSPMTGGGTEAFF.

The gene calls are TRBV7-9 and TRBJ2-2; 7 bases align to TRBD2. Germline V gene lookup returns CDR1 SEHNR and CDR2 FQNEAQ (reference sequence). Losses at the gene ends were 6 bases for V and 7 bases for J; bases not matched to a gene: 11. This CDR3 spans 15 amino acids. CDR3 sequence reads: CASSPLGGIGGELFF. The CDR3 DNA is TGTGCCAGCAGTCCCCTCGGGGGGATCGGCGGGGAGCTGTTTTTT. Using reference TRBV7-9 and TRBJ2-2 for the parts outside the CDR3, the full variable domain is DTGVSQNPRHKITKRGQNVTFRCDPISEHNRLYWYRQTLGQGPEFLTYFQNEAQLEKSRLLSDRFSAERPKGSFSTLEIQRTEQGDSAMYLCASSPLGGIGGELFFGEGSRLTVL.

The chain employs TRBV7-3 and TRBJ1-1; no clear D gene. This CDR3 is built from 13 residues. V lost 0 bases to trimming and J lost 4 bases, with 6 bases between them. Germline CDR1 reads SGHTA; CDR2 reads FQGTGA. CDR3 in amino acids: CASSLTTVTEAFF. Here the CDR3 DNA reads TGTGCCAGCAGCTTAACGACTGTCACTGAAGCTTTCTTT.

This chain uses TRBV7-3 with TRBJ2-2, with 9 bases lining up with TRBD1. V lost 5 bases and J lost 7; bases outside the gene matches: 11. The CDR3 has 16 amino acids. Germline lookup yields CDR1 SGHTA and CDR2 FQGTGA. The CDR3 coding sequence is TGTGCCAGCAGCCCTCGGTTTGGACAGGGGTTCGGGGAGCTGTTTTTT. Protein: CASSPRFGQGFGELFF.

This clone was detected once. The CDR3 reads CASSLLWDRGGSPLHF. The CDR3 coding sequence is TGTGCCAGCAGCTTGCTCTGGGACAGGGGGGGCTCACCCCTCCACTTT. V is TRBV7-2 and J is TRBJ1-6, with 11 positions matching TRBD1. J lost 10 bases, V lost 3 bases, and 8 bases had no gene match. The CDR3 runs to 16 residues. The V gene's germline CDR1 is SGHTA and CDR2 FQGNSA.

V gene TRBV5-6 combines with J gene TRBJ2-5, with TRBD1 identical over 7 bases. This CDR3 contains 15 residues. Germline V gene lookup returns CDR1 SGHDT and CDR2 YYEEEE. The V segment lost 4 bases and the J segment 1 base; nucleotides outside the gene matches: 7. Here the CDR3 DNA reads TGTGCCAGCAGCACCTACCGGGACAGCCAAGAGACCCAGTACTTC. Translation: CASSTYRDSQETQYF.

This chain joins TRBV20-1 and TRBJ1-1; perhaps TRBD1 as D (6 bases). The V gene lost 6 bases and the J gene lost 7 bases, with 9 bases spanning the gap. Germline V gene data show CDR1 as DFQATT and CDR2 as SNEGSKA (reference sequence). The CDR3 has 10 amino acids. CDR3 DNA: TGCAGTGCAAAGACAGGTGAAGCTTTCTTT. Amino acids: CSAKTGEAFF.

The chain is built from TRBV7-2 and TRBJ2-3; D remains ambiguous. The CDR3 consists of 15 residues. V lost 5 bases and J 2 bases, leaving 14 bases between the germline ends. Germline-derived CDR1 and CDR2 are SGHTA and FQGNSA. The CDR3 is CASSARRTNTDTQYF. CDR3 nucleotides: TGTGCCAGCAGCGCCCGGAGAACGAACACAGATACGCAGTATTTT.

In this sample, this clone turned up a few times. The chain combines TRBV7-9 with TRBJ2-7; D perhaps matches TRBD1 (6 bases). The CDR3 sequence is 14 residues long. In germline, CDR1 is SEHNR, CDR2 FQNEAQ (reference sequence). The germline V and J ends were trimmed by 3 bases and 1 base, with 10 bases remaining between them. CDR3: CASSFPGQSYEQYF. The CDR3 DNA reads TGTGCCAGCAGCTTCCCGGGACAATCCTACGAGCAGTACTTC.

The chain carries TRBV7-9 and TRBJ2-3; D might be TRBD2 (6 bases). The CDR3 runs to 14 residues. CDR1 and CDR2 (germline): SEHNR, FQNEAQ (reference sequence). Trimming shortened V by 1 base and J by 9 bases, and 14 bases separated the two germline ends. The CDR3 sequence is CASSLDGSAATQYF. The DNA of the CDR3 is TGTGCCAGCAGCTTAGACGGGAGCGCCGCCACGCAGTATTTT.

The V gene is TRBV7-3, the J gene TRBJ2-5, with TRBD1 matching over 7 bases. The V gene's germline CDR1 is SGHTA and CDR2 FQGTGA. CDR3 length equals 15 residues. V was pared by 1 base and J by 5 bases, with 7 bases of the junction left unmatched. CDR3 coding DNA: TGTGCCAGCAGCTTAAATCCGGGACAGTGGGAGACCCAGTACTTC. Translating it yields CASSLNPGQWETQYF. The variable domain in full, with the rest retrieved from reference TRBV7-3 and TRBJ2-5, is GAGVSQTPSNKVTEKGKYVELRCDPISGHTALYWYRQSLGQGPEFLIYFQGTGAADDSGLPNDRFFAVRPEGSVSTLKIQRTERGDSAVYLCASSLNPGQWETQYFGPGTRLLVL.

This clone was seen a few times. The junction differs from germline at one of its ends, possibly a read error. V and J are TRBV5-6 and TRBJ1-6; D is unresolved. CDR1 SGHDT and CDR2 YYEEEE come from the germline V gene. The CDR3 extends over 13 amino acids. The CDR3 sequence is CATSRTVNSPLHF. CDR3 bases: TGTGCCACCAGCCGAACAGTAAATTCACCCCTCCACTTT. The full variable domain, rest sourced from reference TRBV5-6 and TRBJ1-6, is DAGVTQSPTHLIKTRGQQVTLRCSPKSGHDTVSWYQQALGQGPQFIFQYYEEEERQRGNFPDRFSGHQFPNYSSELNVNALLLGDSALYLCATSRTVNSPLHFGNGTRLTVT.

The chain joins TRBV19 to TRBJ1-2, with D perhaps matching TRBD1 (5 bases). Trimming removed 2 bases from V and 8 bases from J, with 18 bases in between. CDR1 is LNHDA and CDR2 is SQIVND in the germline V gene (reference sequence). This CDR3 comprises 15 residues. The CDR3 nucleotides read TGTGCCAGTAGTATAAATCCATTCGCAAAGGGGGGCTACACCTTC. It yields the protein CASSINPFAKGGYTF.

The CDR3: CASSSYLGYVAGGADTQYF. For the CDR3, the DNA is TGTGCCAGCAGCTCTTACCTTGGTTACGTAGCGGGAGGGGCAGATACGCAGTATTTT. The chain links TRBV7-9 to TRBJ2-3; 11 bases align to TRBD2. V gave up 4 bases and J gave up 4 bases; unmatched junction bases: 16. The germline gives CDR1 SEHNR, CDR2 FQNEAQ (reference sequence). The CDR3 covers 19 residues.

CDR3 residues: CASSVTGRLMGLAYGYTF. As DNA, the CDR3 is TGTGCCAGCAGCGTAACCGGACGTTTAATGGGGCTTGCCTATGGCTACACCTTC. The chain employs TRBV9 and TRBJ1-2; possibly TRBD1 for D (5 bases). Germline V gene sequence: CDR1 SGDLS, CDR2 YYNGEE. The CDR3 is 18 residues long. Trimming removed 1 base from V and 4 bases from J, with 23 bases in between.

The chain recombines TRBV11-3 with TRBJ2-3; 10 bases are shared with TRBD2. Germline V CDR1 and CDR2: SGHNT, YENEEA. The V and J ends lost 1 base and 0 bases, in that order; junction bases with no gene match: 4. This CDR3 is 17 amino acids long. CDR3 coding DNA: TGTGCCAGCAGCTTAGGTGCTAGCGGGGGTAGCACAGATACGCAGTATTTT. Translating it yields CASSLGASGGSTDTQYF.